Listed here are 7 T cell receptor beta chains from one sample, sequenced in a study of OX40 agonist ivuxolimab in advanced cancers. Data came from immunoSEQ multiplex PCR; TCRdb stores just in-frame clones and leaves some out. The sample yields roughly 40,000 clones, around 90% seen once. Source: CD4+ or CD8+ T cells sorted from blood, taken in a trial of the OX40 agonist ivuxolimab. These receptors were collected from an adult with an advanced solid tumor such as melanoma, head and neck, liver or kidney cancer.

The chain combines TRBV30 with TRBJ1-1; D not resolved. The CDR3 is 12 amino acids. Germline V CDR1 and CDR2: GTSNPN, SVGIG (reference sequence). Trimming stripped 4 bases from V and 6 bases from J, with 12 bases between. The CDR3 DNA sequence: TGTGCCTGGATCCTTCCGGGCCCTGAAGCTTTCTTT. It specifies CAWILPGPEAFF.

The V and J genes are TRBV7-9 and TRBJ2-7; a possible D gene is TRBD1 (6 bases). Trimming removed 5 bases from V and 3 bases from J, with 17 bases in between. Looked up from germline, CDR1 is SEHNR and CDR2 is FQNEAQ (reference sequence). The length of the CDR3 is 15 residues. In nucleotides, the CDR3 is TGTGCCAGCAGCCTCTTCCGGGACACAAACTACGAGCAGTACTTC. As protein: CASSLFRDTNYEQYF.

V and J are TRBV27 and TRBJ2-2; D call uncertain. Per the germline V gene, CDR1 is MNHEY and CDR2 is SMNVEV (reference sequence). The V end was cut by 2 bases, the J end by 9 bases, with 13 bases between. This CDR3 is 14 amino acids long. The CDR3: CASSLGPVVRELFF. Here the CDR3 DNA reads TGTGCCAGCAGTTTAGGGCCGGTAGTGAGGGAGCTGTTTTTT.

The CDR3 DNA reads TGTGCCAGCAGCCTGGCCCGGGACAGGGGCGACTATGGCTACACCTTC. Translating gives CASSLARDRGDYGYTF. The rearrangement joins TRBV7-2 to TRBJ1-2, with TRBD1 matching 10 bases. CDR3 size: 16 residues. With V trimmed by 5 bases and J by 3 bases, 9 bases remained unmatched. Germline lookup yields CDR1 SGHTA and CDR2 FQGNSA.

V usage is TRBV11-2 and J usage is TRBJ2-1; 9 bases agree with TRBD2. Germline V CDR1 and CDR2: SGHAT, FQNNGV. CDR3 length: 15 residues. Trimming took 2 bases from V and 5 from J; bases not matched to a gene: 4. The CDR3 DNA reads TGTGCCAGCAGCTTAACGCGGGGGGGCAACAATGAGCAGTTCTTC. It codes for CASSLTRGGNNEQFF.

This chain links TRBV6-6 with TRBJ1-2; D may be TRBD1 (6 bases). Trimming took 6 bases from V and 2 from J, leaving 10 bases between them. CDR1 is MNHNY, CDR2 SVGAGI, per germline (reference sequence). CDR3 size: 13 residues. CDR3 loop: CASRTGTNYGYTF. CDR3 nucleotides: TGTGCCAGCAGAACAGGGACCAACTATGGCTACACCTTC.

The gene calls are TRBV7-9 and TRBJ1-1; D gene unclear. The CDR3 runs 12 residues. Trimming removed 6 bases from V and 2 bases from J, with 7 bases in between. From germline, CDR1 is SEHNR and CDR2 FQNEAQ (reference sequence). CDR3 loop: CASRQFNTEAFF. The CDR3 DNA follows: TGTGCCAGCAGACAGTTTAACACTGAAGCTTTCTTT.